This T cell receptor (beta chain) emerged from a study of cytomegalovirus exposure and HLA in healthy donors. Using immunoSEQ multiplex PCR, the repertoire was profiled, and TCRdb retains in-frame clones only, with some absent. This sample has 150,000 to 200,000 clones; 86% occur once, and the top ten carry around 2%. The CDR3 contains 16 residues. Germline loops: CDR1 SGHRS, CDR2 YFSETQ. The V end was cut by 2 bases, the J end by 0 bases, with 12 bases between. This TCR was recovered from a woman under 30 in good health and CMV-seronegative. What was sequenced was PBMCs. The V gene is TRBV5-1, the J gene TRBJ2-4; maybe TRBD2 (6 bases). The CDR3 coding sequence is TGCGCCAGCAGCTTAGGAGGGACCTTAGCCAAAAACATTCAGTACTTC. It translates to CASSLGGTLAKNIQYF. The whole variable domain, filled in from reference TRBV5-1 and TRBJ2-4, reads KAGVTQTPRYLIKTRGQQVTLSCSPISGHRSVSWYQQTPGQGLQFLFEYFSETQRNKGNFPGRFSGRQFSNSRSEMNVSTLELGDSALYLCASSLGGTLAKNIQYFGAGTRLSVL.